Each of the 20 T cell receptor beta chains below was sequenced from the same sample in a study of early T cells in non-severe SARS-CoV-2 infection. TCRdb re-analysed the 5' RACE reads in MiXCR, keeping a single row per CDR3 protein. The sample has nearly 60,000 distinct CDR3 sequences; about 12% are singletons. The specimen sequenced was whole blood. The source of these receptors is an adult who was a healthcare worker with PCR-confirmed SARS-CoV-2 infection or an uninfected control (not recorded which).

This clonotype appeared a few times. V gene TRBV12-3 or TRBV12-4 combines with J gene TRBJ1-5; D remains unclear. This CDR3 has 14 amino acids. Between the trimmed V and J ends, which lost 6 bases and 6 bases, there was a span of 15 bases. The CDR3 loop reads CASSSAGRGQPQHF. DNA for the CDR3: TGTGCCAGCAGCTCGGCGGGGAGAGGTCAGCCCCAGCATTTT.

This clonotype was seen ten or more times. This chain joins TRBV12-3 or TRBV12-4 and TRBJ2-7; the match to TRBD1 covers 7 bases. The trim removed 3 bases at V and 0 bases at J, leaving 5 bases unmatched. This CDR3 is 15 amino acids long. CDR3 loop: CASSFAGTASYEQYF. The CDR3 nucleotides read TGTGCCAGCAGTTTTGCCGGGACAGCCTCCTACGAGCAGTACTTC.

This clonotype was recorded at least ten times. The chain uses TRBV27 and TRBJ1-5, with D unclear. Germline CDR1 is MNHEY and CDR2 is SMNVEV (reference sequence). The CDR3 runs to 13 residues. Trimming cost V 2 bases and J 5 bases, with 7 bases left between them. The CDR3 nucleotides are TGTGCCAGCAGTTTAAGGTACCATCAGCCCCAGCATTTT. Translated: CASSLRYHQPQHF.

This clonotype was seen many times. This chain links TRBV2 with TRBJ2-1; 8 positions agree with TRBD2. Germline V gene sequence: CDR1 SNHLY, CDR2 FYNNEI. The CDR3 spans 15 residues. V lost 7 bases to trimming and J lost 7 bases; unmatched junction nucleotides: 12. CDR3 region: CASMRDYGRANEQFF. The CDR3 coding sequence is TGTGCCAGCATGAGGGACTACGGGAGGGCAAATGAGCAGTTCTTC.

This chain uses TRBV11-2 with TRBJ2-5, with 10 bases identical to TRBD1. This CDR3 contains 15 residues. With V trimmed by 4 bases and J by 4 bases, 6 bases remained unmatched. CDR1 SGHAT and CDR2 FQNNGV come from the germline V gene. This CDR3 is CASSSGTGDGETQYF. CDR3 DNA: TGTGCCAGCAGCTCCGGGACAGGGGATGGAGAGACCCAGTACTTC.

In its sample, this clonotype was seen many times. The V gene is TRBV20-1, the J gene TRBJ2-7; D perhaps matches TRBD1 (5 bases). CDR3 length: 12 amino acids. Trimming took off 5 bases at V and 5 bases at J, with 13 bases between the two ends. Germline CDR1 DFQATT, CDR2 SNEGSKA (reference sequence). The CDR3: CSAGRGSDEQYF. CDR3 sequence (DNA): TGCAGTGCTGGTAGGGGAAGCGACGAGCAGTACTTC.

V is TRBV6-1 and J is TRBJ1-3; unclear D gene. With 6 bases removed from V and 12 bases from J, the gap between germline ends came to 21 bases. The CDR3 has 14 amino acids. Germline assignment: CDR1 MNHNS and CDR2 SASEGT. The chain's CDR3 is CASRGGRWAGIIYF. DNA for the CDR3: TGTGCCAGCAGGGGCGGACGGTGGGCTGGAATCATATATTTT.

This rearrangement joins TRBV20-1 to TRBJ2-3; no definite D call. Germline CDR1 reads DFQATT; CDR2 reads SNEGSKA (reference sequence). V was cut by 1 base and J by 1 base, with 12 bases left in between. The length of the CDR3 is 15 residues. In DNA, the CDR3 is TGCAGTGCTAGAGCCAGCCTACACCGCACAGATACGCAGTATTTT. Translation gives CSARASLHRTDTQYF.

The CDR3 region is CSASRRATNEKLFF. The CDR3 DNA follows: TGCAGTGCCTCCCGCAGGGCAACTAATGAAAAACTGTTTTTT. The rearrangement uses TRBV20-1 and TRBJ1-4; D may be TRBD1 (5 bases). Germline CDR1 and CDR2: DFQATT and SNEGSKA (reference sequence). The CDR3 sequence is 14 residues long. The V and J ends lost 6 bases and 0 bases respectively, with 11 bases between them.

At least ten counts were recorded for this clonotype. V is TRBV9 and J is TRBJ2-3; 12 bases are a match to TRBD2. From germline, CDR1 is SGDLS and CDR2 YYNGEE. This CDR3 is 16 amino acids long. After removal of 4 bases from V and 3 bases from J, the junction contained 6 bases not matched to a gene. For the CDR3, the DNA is TGTGCCAGCAGCCGCACTAGCGGGGGGCCGACAGATACGCAGTATTTT. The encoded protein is CASSRTSGGPTDTQYF.

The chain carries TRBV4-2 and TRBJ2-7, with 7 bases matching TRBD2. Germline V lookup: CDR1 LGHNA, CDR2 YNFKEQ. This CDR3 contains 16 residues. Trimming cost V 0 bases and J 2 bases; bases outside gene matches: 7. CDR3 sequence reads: CASSQERTSSTYEQYF. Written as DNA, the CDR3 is TGTGCCAGCAGCCAAGAAAGGACTAGTTCAACCTACGAGCAGTACTTC.

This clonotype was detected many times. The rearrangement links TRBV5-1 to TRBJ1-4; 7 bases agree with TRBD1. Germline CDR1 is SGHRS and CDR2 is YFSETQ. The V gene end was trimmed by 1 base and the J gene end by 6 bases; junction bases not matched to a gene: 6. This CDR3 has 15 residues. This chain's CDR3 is CASSLQGQLYEKLFF. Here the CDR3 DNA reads TGCGCCAGCAGCTTGCAGGGACAGCTATATGAAAAACTGTTTTTT.

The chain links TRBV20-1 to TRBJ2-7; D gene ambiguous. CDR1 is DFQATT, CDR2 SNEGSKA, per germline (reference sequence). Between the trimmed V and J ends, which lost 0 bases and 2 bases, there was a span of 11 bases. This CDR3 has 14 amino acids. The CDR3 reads CSARETFLTYEQYF. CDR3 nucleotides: TGCAGTGCTAGAGAGACATTCCTCACCTACGAGCAGTACTTC.

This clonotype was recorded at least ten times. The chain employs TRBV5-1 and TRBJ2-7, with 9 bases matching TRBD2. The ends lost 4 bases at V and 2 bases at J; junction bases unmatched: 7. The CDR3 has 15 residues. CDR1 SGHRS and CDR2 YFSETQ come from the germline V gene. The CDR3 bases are TGCGCCAGCAGCGTTGTAGCGGGGGCCCCCTACGAGCAGTACTTC. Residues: CASSVVAGAPYEQYF. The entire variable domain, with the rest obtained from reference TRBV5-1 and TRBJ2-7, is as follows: KAGVTQTPRYLIKTRGQQVTLSCSPISGHRSVSWYQQTPGQGLQFLFEYFSETQRNKGNFPGRFSGRQFSNSRSEMNVSTLELGDSALYLCASSVVAGAPYEQYFGPGTRLTVT.

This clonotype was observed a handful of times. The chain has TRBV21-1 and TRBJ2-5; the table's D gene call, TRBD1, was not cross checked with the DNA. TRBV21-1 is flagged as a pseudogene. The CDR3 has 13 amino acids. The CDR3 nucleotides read TGTGCCACCAGCTCGGGACAGTTCAAGACCCAGTACTTC. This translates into CATSSGQFKTQYF.

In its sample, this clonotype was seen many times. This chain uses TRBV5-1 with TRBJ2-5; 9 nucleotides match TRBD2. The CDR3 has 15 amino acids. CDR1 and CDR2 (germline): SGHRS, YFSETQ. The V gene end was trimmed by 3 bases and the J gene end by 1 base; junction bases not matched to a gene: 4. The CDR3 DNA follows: TGCGCCAGCAGCTCAGCGGGGGGTACCCAAGAGACCCAGTACTTC. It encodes CASSSAGGTQETQYF. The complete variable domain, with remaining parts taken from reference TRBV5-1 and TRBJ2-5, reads KAGVTQTPRYLIKTRGQQVTLSCSPISGHRSVSWYQQTPGQGLQFLFEYFSETQRNKGNFPGRFSGRQFSNSRSEMNVSTLELGDSALYLCASSSAGGTQETQYFGPGTRLLVL.

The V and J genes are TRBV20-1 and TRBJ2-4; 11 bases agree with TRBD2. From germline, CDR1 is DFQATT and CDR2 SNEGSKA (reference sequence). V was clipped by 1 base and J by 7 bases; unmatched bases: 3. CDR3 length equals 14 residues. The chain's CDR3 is CSARASGRLNIQYF. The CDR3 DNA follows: TGCAGTGCTAGAGCTAGCGGGAGGTTGAACATTCAGTACTTC.

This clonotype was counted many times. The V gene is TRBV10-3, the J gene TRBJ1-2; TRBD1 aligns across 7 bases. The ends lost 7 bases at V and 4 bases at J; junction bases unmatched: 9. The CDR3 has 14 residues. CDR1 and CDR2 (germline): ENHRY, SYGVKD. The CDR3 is CAITDRERAYGYTF. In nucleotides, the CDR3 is TGTGCCATCACCGACAGGGAGCGGGCCTATGGCTACACCTTC.

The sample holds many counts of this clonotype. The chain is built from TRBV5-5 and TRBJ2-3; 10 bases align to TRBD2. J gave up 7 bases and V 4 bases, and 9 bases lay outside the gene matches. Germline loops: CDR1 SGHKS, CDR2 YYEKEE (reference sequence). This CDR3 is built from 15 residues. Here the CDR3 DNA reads TGTGCCAGCAGCAAAACTAGCGGGGAGGAGAATACGCAGTATTTT. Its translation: CASSKTSGEENTQYF.

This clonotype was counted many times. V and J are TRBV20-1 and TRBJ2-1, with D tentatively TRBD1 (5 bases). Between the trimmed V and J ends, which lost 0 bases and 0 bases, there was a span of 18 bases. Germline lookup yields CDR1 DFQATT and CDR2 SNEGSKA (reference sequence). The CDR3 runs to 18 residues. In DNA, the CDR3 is TGCAGTGCTAGAGATATCGACACGGCAGGGAACTCCTACAATGAGCAGTTCTTC. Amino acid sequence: CSARDIDTAGNSYNEQFF.